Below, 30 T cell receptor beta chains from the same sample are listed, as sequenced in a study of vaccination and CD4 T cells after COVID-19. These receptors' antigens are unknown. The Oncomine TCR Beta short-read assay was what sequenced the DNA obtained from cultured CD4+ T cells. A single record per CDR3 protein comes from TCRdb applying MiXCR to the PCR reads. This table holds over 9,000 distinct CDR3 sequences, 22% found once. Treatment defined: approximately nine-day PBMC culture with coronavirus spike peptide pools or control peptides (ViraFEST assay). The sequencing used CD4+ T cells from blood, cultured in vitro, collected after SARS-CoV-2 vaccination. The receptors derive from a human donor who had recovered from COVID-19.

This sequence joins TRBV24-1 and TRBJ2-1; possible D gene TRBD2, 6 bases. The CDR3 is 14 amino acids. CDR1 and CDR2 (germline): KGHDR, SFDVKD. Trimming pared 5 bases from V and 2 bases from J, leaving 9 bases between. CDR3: CATSGGGAYNEQFF. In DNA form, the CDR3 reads TGTGCCACCAGTGGCGGCGGGGCCTACAATGAGCAGTTCTTC.

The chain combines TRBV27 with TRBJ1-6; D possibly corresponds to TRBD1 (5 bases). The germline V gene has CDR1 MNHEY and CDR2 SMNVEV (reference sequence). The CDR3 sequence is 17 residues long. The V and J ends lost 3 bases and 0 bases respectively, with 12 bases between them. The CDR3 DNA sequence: TGTGCCAGCAGTTTCAGGGACCGAAGCTCCTATAATTCACCCCTCCACTTT. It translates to CASSFRDRSSYNSPLHF.

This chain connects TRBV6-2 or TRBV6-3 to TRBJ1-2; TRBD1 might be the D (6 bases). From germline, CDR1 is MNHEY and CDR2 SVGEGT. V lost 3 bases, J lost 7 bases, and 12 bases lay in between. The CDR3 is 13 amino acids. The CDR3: CASSYRGDRGYTF. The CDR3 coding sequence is TGTGCCAGCAGTTATAGGGGGGATCGTGGCTACACCTTC.

The CDR3 reads CAIKQGDGTEAFF. The CDR3 nucleotides are TGTGCCATCAAGCAGGGGGATGGGACTGAAGCTTTCTTT. This chain connects TRBV10-3 to TRBJ1-1; 7 bases fit TRBD1. V shed 7 bases, J shed 5 bases, and the junction held 7 bases outside the gene matches. The CDR3 loop spans 13 amino acids. Germline V lookup: CDR1 ENHRY, CDR2 SYGVKD.

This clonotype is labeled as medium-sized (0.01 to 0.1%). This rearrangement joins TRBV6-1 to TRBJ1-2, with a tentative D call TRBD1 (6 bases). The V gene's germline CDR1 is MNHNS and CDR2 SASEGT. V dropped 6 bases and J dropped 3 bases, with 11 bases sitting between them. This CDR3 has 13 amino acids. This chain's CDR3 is CASSLQGDYGYTF. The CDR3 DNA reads TGTGCCAGCAGCCTACAGGGAGACTATGGCTACACCTTC.

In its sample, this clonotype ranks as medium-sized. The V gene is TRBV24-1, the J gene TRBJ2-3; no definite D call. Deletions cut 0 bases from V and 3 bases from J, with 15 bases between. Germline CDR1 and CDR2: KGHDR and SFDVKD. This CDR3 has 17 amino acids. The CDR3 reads CATSDLQGQGITDTQYF. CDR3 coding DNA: TGTGCCACCAGTGATTTGCAAGGGCAAGGGATAACAGATACGCAGTATTTT.

The CDR3 DNA sequence: TGTGCCAGCAGCTCACCGACAGGGTTGGAGACCCAGTACTTC. It yields the protein CASSSPTGLETQYF. This chain links TRBV14 with TRBJ2-5; TRBD1 aligns across 7 bases. Trimming cost V 5 bases and J 5 bases; bases outside gene matches: 8. This CDR3 contains 14 residues. CDR1 SGHDN and CDR2 FVKESK come from the germline V gene.

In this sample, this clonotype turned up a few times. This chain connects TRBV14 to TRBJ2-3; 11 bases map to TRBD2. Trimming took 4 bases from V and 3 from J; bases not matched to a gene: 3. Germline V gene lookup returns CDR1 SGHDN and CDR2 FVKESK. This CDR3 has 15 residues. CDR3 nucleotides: TGTGCCAGCAGCCGAGGGACTAGCGGAACAGATACGCAGTATTTT. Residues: CASSRGTSGTDTQYF.

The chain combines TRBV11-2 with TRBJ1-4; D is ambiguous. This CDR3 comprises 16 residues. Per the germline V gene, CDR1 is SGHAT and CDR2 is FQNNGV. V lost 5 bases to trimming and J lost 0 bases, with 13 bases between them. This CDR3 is CASSPRRTSTNEKLFF. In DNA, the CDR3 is TGTGCCAGCAGCCCACGGCGGACTTCAACTAATGAAAAACTGTTTTTT.

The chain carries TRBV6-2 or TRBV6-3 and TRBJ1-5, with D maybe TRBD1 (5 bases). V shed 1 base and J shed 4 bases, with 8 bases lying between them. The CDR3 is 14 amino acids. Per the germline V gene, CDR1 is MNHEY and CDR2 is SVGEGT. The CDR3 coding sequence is TGTGCCAGCAGTTACTACGGGGGGAATCAGCCCCAGCATTTT. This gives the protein CASSYYGGNQPQHF.

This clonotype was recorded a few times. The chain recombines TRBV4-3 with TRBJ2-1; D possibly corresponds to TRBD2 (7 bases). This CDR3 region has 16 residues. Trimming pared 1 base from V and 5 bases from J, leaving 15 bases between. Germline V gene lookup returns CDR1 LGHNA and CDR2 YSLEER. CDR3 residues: CASSQAGGRLNNEQFF. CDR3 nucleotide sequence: TGCGCCAGCAGCCAAGCGGGGGGCAGATTGAACAATGAGCAGTTCTTC.

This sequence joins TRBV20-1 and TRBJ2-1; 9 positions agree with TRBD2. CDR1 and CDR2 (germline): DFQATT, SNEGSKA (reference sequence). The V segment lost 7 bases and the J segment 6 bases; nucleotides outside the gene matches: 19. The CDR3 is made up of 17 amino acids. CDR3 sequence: CSVLPLFLREGPNEQFF. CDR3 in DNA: TGCAGTGTTCTCCCCCTCTTCTTGCGGGAGGGCCCCAATGAGCAGTTCTTC.

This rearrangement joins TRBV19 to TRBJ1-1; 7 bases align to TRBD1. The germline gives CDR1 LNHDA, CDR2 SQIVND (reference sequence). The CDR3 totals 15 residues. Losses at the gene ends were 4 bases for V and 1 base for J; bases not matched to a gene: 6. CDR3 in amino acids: CASSTYRGPNTEAFF. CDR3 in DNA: TGTGCCAGTAGTACATACAGGGGACCGAACACTGAAGCTTTCTTT. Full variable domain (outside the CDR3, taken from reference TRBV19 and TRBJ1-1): DGGITQSPKYLFRKEGQNVTLSCEQNLNHDAMYWYRQDPGQGLRLIYYSQIVNDFQKGDIAEGYSVSREKKESFPLTVTSAQKNPTAFYLCASSTYRGPNTEAFFGQGTRLTVV.

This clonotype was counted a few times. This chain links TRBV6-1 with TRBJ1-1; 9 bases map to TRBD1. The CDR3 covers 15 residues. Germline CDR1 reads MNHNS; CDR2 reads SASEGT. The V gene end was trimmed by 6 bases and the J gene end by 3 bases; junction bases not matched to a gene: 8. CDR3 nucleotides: TGTGCCAGCAGGGGACAGGGCCCGGGGGACACTGAAGCTTTCTTT. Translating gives CASRGQGPGDTEAFF.

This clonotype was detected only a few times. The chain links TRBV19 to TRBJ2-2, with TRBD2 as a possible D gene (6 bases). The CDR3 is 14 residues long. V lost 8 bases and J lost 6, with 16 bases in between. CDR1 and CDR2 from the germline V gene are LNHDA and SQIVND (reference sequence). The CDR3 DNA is TGTGCCAGTTCGAGGAGGGCCCACGCCGGGGAGCTGTTTTTT. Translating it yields CASSRRAHAGELFF.

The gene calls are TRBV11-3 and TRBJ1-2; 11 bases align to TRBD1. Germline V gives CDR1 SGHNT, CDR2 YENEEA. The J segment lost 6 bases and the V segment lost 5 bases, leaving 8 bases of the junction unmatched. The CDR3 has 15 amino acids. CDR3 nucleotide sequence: TGTGCCAGCAGCAGGGACAGGGGGAAAGACAATGGCTACACCTTC. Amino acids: CASSRDRGKDNGYTF.

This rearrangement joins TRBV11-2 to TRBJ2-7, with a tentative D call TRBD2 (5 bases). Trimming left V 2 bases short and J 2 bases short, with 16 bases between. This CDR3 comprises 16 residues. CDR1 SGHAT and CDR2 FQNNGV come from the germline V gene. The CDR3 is CASSLWTSGSPYEQYF. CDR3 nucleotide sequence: TGTGCCAGCAGCTTATGGACTTCAGGCAGTCCCTACGAGCAGTACTTC.

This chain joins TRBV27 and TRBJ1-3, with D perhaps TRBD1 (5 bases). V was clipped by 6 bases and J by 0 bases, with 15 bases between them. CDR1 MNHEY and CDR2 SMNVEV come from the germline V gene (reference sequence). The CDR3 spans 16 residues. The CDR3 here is CASRPLGVTSGNTIYF. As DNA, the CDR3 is TGTGCCAGCAGACCCCTGGGGGTAACCTCTGGAAACACCATATATTTT.

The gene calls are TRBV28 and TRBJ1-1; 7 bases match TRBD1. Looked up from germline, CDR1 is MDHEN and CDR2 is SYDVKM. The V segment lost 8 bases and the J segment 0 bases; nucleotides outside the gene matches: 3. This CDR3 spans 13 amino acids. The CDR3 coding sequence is TGTGCCAGCGTGGACAGGATGAACACTGAAGCTTTCTTT. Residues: CASVDRMNTEAFF.

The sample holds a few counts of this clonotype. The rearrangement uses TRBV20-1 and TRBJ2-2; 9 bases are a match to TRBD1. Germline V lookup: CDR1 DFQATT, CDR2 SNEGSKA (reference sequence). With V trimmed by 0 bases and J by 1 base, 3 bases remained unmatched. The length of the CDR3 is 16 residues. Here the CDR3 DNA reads TGCAGTGCTAGAGATCCGGGACAGGGGAACACCGGGGAGCTGTTTTTT. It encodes CSARDPGQGNTGELFF.

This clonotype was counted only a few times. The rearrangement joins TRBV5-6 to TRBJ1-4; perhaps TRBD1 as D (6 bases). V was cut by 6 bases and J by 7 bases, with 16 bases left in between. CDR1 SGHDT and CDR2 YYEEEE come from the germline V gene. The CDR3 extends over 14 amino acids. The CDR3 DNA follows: TGTGCCAGCACCATCTACGGGGGCCTTGAAAAACTGTTTTTT. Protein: CASTIYGGLEKLFF. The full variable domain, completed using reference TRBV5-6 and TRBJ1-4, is DAGVTQSPTHLIKTRGQQVTLRCSPKSGHDTVSWYQQALGQGPQFIFQYYEEEERQRGNFPDRFSGHQFPNYSSELNVNALLLGDSALYLCASTIYGGLEKLFFGSGTQLSVL.

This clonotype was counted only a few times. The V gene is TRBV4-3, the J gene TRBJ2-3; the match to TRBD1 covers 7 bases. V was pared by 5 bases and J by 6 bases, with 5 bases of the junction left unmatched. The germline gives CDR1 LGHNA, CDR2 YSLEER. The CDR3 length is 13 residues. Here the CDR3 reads CASSFGRGDTQYF. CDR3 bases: TGCGCCAGCAGCTTTGGCAGGGGGGATACGCAGTATTTT.

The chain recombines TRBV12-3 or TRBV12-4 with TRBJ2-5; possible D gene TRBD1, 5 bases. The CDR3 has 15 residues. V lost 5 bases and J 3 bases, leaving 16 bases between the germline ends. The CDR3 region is CASSPKGIAEETQYF. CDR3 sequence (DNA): TGTGCCAGCAGTCCCAAGGGGATAGCTGAAGAGACCCAGTACTTC.

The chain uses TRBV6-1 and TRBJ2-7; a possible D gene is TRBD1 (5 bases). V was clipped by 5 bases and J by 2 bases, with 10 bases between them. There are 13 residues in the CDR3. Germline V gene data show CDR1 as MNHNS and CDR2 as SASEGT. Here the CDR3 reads CASSRQGTYEQYF. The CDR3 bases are TGTGCCAGCAGTCGTCAGGGAACCTACGAGCAGTACTTC.

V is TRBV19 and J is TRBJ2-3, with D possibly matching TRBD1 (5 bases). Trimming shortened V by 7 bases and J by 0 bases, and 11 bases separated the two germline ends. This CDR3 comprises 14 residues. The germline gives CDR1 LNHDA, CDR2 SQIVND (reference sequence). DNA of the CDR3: TGTGCCAGTAAGGTGGGGCGGAGCACAGATACGCAGTATTTT. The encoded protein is CASKVGRSTDTQYF. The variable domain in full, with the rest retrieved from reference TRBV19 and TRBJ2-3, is DGGITQSPKYLFRKEGQNVTLSCEQNLNHDAMYWYRQDPGQGLRLIYYSQIVNDFQKGDIAEGYSVSREKKESFPLTVTSAQKNPTAFYLCASKVGRSTDTQYFGPGTRLTVL.

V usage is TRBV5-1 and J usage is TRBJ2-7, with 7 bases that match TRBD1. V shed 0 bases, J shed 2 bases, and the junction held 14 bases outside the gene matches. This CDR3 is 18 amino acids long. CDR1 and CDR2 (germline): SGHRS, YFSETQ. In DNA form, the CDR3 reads TGCGCCAGCAGCTTGGGGCAGGGGGACCAATTATTGACCTACGAGCAGTACTTC. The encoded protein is CASSLGQGDQLLTYEQYF. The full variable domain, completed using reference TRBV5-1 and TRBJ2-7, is KAGVTQTPRYLIKTRGQQVTLSCSPISGHRSVSWYQQTPGQGLQFLFEYFSETQRNKGNFPGRFSGRQFSNSRSEMNVSTLELGDSALYLCASSLGQGDQLLTYEQYFGPGTRLTVT.

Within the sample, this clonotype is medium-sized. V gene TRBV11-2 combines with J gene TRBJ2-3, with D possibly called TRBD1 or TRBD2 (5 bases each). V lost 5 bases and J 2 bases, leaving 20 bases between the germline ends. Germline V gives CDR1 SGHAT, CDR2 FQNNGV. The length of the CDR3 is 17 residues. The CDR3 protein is CASSRGGGHQITDTQYF. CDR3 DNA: TGTGCCAGCAGCCGAGGAGGCGGACACCAGATCACAGATACGCAGTATTTT.

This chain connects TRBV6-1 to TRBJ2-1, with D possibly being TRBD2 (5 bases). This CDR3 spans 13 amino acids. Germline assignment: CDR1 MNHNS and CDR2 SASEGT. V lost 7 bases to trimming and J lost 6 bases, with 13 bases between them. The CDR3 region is CASMTGRFNEQFF. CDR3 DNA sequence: TGTGCCAGCATGACGGGGAGATTCAATGAGCAGTTCTTC.

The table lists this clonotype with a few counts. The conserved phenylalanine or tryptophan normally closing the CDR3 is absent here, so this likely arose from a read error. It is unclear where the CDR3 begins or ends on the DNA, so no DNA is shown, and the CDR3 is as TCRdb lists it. CDR3 residues: CASSPGTGTRGPVV. The chain is built from TRBV28 and TRBJ2-1; whether TRBD1, the table's D call, matches the DNA was not checked. Germline V CDR1 and CDR2: MDHEN, SYDVKM. The CDR3 is 14 amino acids in total, end residues counted.

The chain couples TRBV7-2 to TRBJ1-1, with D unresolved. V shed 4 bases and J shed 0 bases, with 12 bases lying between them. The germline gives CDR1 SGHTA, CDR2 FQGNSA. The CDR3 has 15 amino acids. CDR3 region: CASSSGPRMNTEAFF. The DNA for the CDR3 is TGTGCCAGCAGCTCCGGCCCTAGGATGAACACTGAAGCTTTCTTT.